This TCR beta chain was identified in a study of patients and donors after allogeneic stem cell transplantation. The V gene lost 5 bases and the J gene lost 4 bases, with 18 bases spanning the gap. CDR1 and CDR2 (germline): MNHNY, SVGAGI (reference sequence). CDR3 length equals 16 residues. One entry per CDR3 protein, called by TCRdb with MiXCR from the RT-PCR reads. The data contain about 24,000 distinct CDR3 sequences, approximately 43% of them singletons. The origin of this receptor is a human donor who was either an allogeneic HSCT recipient or a stem cell or donor lymphocyte infusion donor (not recorded which). It is not recorded whose cells these are; they may come from a transplant donor. This rearrangement joins TRBV6-6 to TRBJ1-5, with D possibly TRBD1 on 6 matching bases. The material sequenced was blood, either unsorted or a sorted T cell fraction (not recorded which). CDR3 coding DNA: TGTGCCAGCAGTCATCAAAGACAGGCTGGGAATCAGCCCCAGCATTTT. Amino acid sequence: CASSHQRQAGNQPQHF.